One sample yielded the 25 T cell receptor beta chains listed below, sequenced in a study of pediatric ulcerative colitis. One to two pinch biopsies were taken from the rectum during colonoscopy. This table comes from immunoSEQ multiplex PCR, and its TCRdb copy is limited to in-frame clones, with some not included. The table includes about 36,000 clones, around four fifths detected once. Sequencing was performed on gut tissue. The receptor set was obtained from a boy aged 5 to 17 with moderate ulcerative colitis.

The chain recombines TRBV2 with TRBJ2-7, with TRBD1 identical over 7 bases. There are 14 residues in the CDR3. J gave up 6 bases and V 6 bases, and 11 bases lay outside the gene matches. Germline assignment: CDR1 SNHLY and CDR2 FYNNEI. In DNA, the CDR3 is TGTGCCAGCAGCGCCCCCAGACAGGGACGCGAGCAGTACTTC. It encodes CASSAPRQGREQYF.

The sample holds one count of this clone. The chain employs TRBV7-3 and TRBJ2-7; possibly TRBD1 or TRBD2 for D (5 bases each). Trimming removed 5 bases from V and 6 bases from J, with 11 bases in between. CDR1 and CDR2 (germline): SGHTA, FQGTGA. The CDR3 spans 12 residues. In nucleotides, the CDR3 is TGTGCCAGCAGCCCGACGAGGGGCGAGCAGTACTTC. This gives the protein CASSPTRGEQYF.

This chain links TRBV28 with TRBJ1-1; D remains ambiguous. This CDR3 is built from 13 residues. Germline values: CDR1 MDHEN, CDR2 SYDVKM. V dropped 5 bases and J dropped 2 bases, with 9 bases sitting between them. The CDR3 loop reads CASSRTANTEAFF. The DNA for the CDR3 is TGTGCCAGCAGTCGGACGGCCAACACTGAAGCTTTCTTT.

The chain carries TRBV5-1 and TRBJ2-5; perhaps TRBD2 as D (5 bases). The V end was cut by 0 bases, the J end by 5 bases, with 5 bases between. CDR1 and CDR2 from the germline V gene are SGHRS and YFSETQ. This CDR3 is 12 amino acids long. The CDR3 loop is CASSLGEETQYF. Written as DNA, the CDR3 is TGCGCCAGCAGCTTGGGGGAGGAGACCCAGTACTTC.

A single count supports this clone. CDR3 amino acids: CASSLKTSGSYNEQFF. The CDR3 nucleotides read TGTGCCAGCAGCCTAAAGACTAGCGGGAGTTACAATGAGCAGTTCTTC. The J gene is TRBJ2-1, the V gene TRBV9, with 12 bases that match TRBD2. V was pared by 4 bases and J by 4 bases, with 6 bases of the junction left unmatched. The germline gives CDR1 SGDLS, CDR2 YYNGEE. This CDR3 is 16 amino acids long.

The chain employs TRBV28 and TRBJ1-2; 8 bases map to TRBD1. The trim removed 8 bases at V and 2 bases at J, leaving 4 bases unmatched. From germline, CDR1 is MDHEN and CDR2 SYDVKM. This CDR3 has 13 amino acids. CDR3 in amino acids: CASCRDRNYGYTF. Written as DNA, the CDR3 is TGTGCCAGCTGTCGGGACAGGAACTATGGCTACACCTTC.

The chain joins TRBV7-2 to TRBJ2-1, with D unclear. Looked up from germline, CDR1 is SGHTA and CDR2 is FQGNSA. The V end was cut by 0 bases, the J end by 14 bases, with 14 bases between. This CDR3 contains 13 residues. The CDR3 nucleotides are TGTGCCAGCAGCTTAGCGCAAGTCGACCGCAAGTTCTTC. It specifies CASSLAQVDRKFF.

This rearrangement joins TRBV11-2 to TRBJ2-5, with 9 bases matching TRBD1. The CDR3 covers 16 residues. V lost 5 bases, J lost 5 bases, and 12 bases stayed unmatched. Germline lookup yields CDR1 SGHAT and CDR2 FQNNGV. CDR3 protein: CASSSSGTGPWETQYF. CDR3 nucleotide sequence: TGTGCCAGCAGCAGCTCCGGGACAGGGCCCTGGGAGACCCAGTACTTC.

The genes are TRBV19 and TRBJ1-5, with TRBD1 matching over 7 bases. V lost 3 bases, J lost 0 bases, and 20 bases stayed unmatched. Germline loops: CDR1 LNHDA, CDR2 SQIVND (reference sequence). This CDR3 has 21 amino acids. DNA for the CDR3: TGTGCCAGTAGTATGAGTGACAGGGAGATCGGATCGTCCTTTAGCAATCAGCCCCAGCATTTT. This codes for CASSMSDREIGSSFSNQPQHF.

V usage is TRBV6-6 and J usage is TRBJ2-1; 8 bases match TRBD2. Germline V gene sequence: CDR1 MNHNY, CDR2 SVGAGI (reference sequence). V shed 6 bases and J 9 bases; nucleotides not matched to a gene: 10. The CDR3 extends over 14 amino acids. DNA of the CDR3: TGTGCCAGCAGCTTAGAAGCGGGAGTTGCTGAGCAGTTCTTC. Protein: CASSLEAGVAEQFF.

This clone appeared a few times. The chain combines TRBV2 with TRBJ1-1; D gene unclear. The V gene lost 8 bases and the J gene lost 3 bases, with 16 bases spanning the gap. Germline V gene data show CDR1 as SNHLY and CDR2 as FYNNEI. This CDR3 is 14 amino acids long. DNA of the CDR3: TGTGCCAGCGGATTTGGGCTTGTGGACACTGAAGCTTTCTTT. Protein sequence: CASGFGLVDTEAFF.

The V and J genes are TRBV30 and TRBJ2-6; TRBD1 matches at 7 bases. V lost 3 bases and J lost 1; bases outside the gene matches: 0. Germline V lookup: CDR1 GTSNPN, CDR2 SVGIG (reference sequence). This CDR3 is built from 14 residues. The CDR3 is CAWRTGSGANVLTF. The CDR3 bases are TGTGCCTGGAGGACAGGGTCTGGGGCCAACGTCCTGACTTTC.

The gene calls are TRBV15 and TRBJ1-4; no definite D call. Between the trimmed V and J ends, which lost 4 bases and 1 base, there was a span of 7 bases. This CDR3 has 14 residues. Germline-derived CDR1 and CDR2 are LNHNV and YYDKDF (reference sequence). In DNA, the CDR3 is TGTGCCACCAGCAATCGGGTAACTAATGAAAAACTGTTTTTT. Translated, it gives CATSNRVTNEKLFF.

This sequence joins TRBV28 and TRBJ2-1; TRBD1 aligns across 7 bases. Germline CDR1 and CDR2: MDHEN and SYDVKM. Trimming took 5 bases from V and 5 from J; bases not matched to a gene: 12. This CDR3 is built from 16 residues. The CDR3 coding sequence is TGTGCCAGCAGTCCAGTATGGGACAGTACTAACAATGAGCAGTTCTTC. This gives the protein CASSPVWDSTNNEQFF.

V usage is TRBV11-2 and J usage is TRBJ2-5; 7 bases fit TRBD2. V was clipped by 3 bases and J by 5 bases; unmatched bases: 15. CDR3 length: 17 amino acids. Germline V CDR1 and CDR2: SGHAT, FQNNGV. The DNA for the CDR3 is TGTGCCAGCAGCTTTTTAGGTGTAGGGAGGGTCGGGGAGACCCAGTACTTC. Translated, it gives CASSFLGVGRVGETQYF.

J is TRBJ2-7 and V is TRBV30; no clear D gene. Germline values: CDR1 GTSNPN, CDR2 SVGIG (reference sequence). With 1 base removed from V and 2 bases from J, the gap between germline ends came to 6 bases. The CDR3 sequence is 12 residues long. CDR3 coding DNA: TGTGCCTGGAGTGAGTCGACCTACGAGCAGTACTTC. Translated, it gives CAWSESTYEQYF.

The rearrangement joins TRBV5-1 to TRBJ2-7; a possible D gene is TRBD1 (6 bases). The V gene lost 3 bases and the J gene lost 4 bases, with 23 bases spanning the gap. CDR1 is SGHRS, CDR2 YFSETQ, per germline. This CDR3 has 17 residues. The CDR3, as DNA: TGCGCCAGCAGCTCGATCCTCTCTGGTGGCAGGGGTTACGAGCAGTACTTC. It codes for CASSSILSGGRGYEQYF.

The chain couples TRBV5-4 to TRBJ1-2; maybe TRBD1 (5 bases). Germline assignment: CDR1 SGHNT and CDR2 YYREEE (reference sequence). Trimming pared 0 bases from V and 4 bases from J, leaving 10 bases between. The CDR3 runs to 14 residues. The CDR3 DNA reads TGTGCCAGCAGCTTGGATCAGGGCTCCTATGGCTACACCTTC. The encoded protein is CASSLDQGSYGYTF.

This sequence joins TRBV7-2 and TRBJ2-7; TRBD2 is a possible D gene (5 bases). The CDR3 length is 14 residues. From germline, CDR1 is SGHTA and CDR2 FQGNSA. V lost 2 bases to trimming and J lost 2 bases, with 10 bases between them. The CDR3 sequence: CASSLSSRAYEQYF. The CDR3 DNA is TGTGCCAGCAGCTTATCTAGCCGAGCCTACGAGCAGTACTTC.

The chain recombines TRBV30 with TRBJ2-5; D call uncertain. V dropped 7 bases and J dropped 6 bases, with 12 bases sitting between them. There are 11 residues in the CDR3. CDR1 is GTSNPN, CDR2 SVGIG, per germline (reference sequence). In DNA form, the CDR3 reads TGTGCCTCTTCGGGTGCGAAGACCCAGTACTTC. It specifies CASSGAKTQYF. The full variable domain, with the rest looked up from reference TRBV30 and TRBJ2-5, is SQTIHQWPATLVQPVGSPLSLECTVEGTSNPNLYWYRQAAGRGLQLLFYSVGIGQISSEVPQNLSASRPQDRQFILSSKKLLLSDSGFYLCASSGAKTQYFGPGTRLLVL.

This clone was counted a few times. This sequence joins TRBV15 and TRBJ1-4; TRBD1 matches at 11 bases. With V trimmed by 3 bases and J by 7 bases, 1 base remained unmatched. The CDR3 covers 14 residues. The germline V gene encodes CDR1 LNHNV and CDR2 YYDKDF (reference sequence). CDR3 nucleotides: TGTGCCACCAGCAGGGGACAGGGGGTTGAAAAACTGTTTTTT. It specifies CATSRGQGVEKLFF.

This clone appeared a few times. The V and J genes are TRBV29-1 and TRBJ2-5; D perhaps matches TRBD2 (6 bases). The V end was cut by 8 bases, the J end by 4 bases, with 14 bases between. Germline V lookup: CDR1 SQVTM, CDR2 ANQGSEA. The CDR3 runs to 12 residues. This CDR3 reads CSPLAGRETQYF. CDR3 in DNA: TGCAGCCCCTTGGCGGGGCGAGAGACCCAGTACTTC.

V and J are TRBV4-1 and TRBJ2-7, with D perhaps given as TRBD1 or TRBD2 (6 bases each). Germline assignment: CDR1 MGHRA and CDR2 YSYEKL. This CDR3 has 15 residues. V shed 0 bases and J shed 3 bases, with 12 bases lying between them. The CDR3 loop reads CASSQERGDYYEQYF. The CDR3 DNA reads as TGCGCCAGCAGCCAAGAAAGGGGGGATTACTACGAGCAGTACTTC.

The rearrangement joins TRBV5-6 to TRBJ2-7, with 7 nucleotides matching TRBD1. With V trimmed by 4 bases and J by 3 bases, 13 bases remained unmatched. From germline, CDR1 is SGHDT and CDR2 YYEEEE. This CDR3 spans 16 amino acids. CDR3 amino acids: CASSPLRRTGIYEQYF. The CDR3 DNA is TGTGCCAGCAGCCCGCTACGAAGGACAGGAATCTACGAGCAGTACTTC.

This clone was recorded once. The rearrangement uses TRBV4-1 and TRBJ2-7, with D hard to call. The CDR3 loop spans 16 amino acids. V lost 0 bases and J lost 0, with 12 bases in between. Germline assignment: CDR1 MGHRA and CDR2 YSYEKL. CDR3 region: CASSQDPGDNSYEQYF. In DNA, the CDR3 is TGCGCCAGCAGCCAAGACCCAGGAGATAACTCCTACGAGCAGTACTTC.